A single TCR beta chain is shown here with its context. Antigen specificity is unknown. Here immunoSEQ multiplex PCR was the method, and the copy in TCRdb shows in-frame clones only, minus some. The sample has tens of thousands of clones; about 88% are singletons. V lost 7 bases and J 1 base, leaving 14 bases between the germline ends. Germline CDR1 SNHLY, CDR2 FYNNEI. The CDR3 is made up of 14 amino acids. The entry originates in a study of OX40 agonist ivuxolimab in advanced cancers. Overall study results and limits: At doses 0.1 to 3.0 mg/kg, CD4+ and CD8+ clones expanded. Partial responders treated at 0.1-3.0 mg/kg exhibited clonal expansion among the lowest measured.

This TCR was sampled from an adult with an advanced solid tumor such as melanoma, head and neck, liver or kidney cancer. Sample: CD4+ or CD8+ T cells sorted from blood, taken in a trial of the OX40 agonist ivuxolimab. The chain recombines TRBV2 with TRBJ2-7; no clear D. Here the CDR3 reads CASTDPGPSYEQYF. The CDR3 DNA reads as TGTGCCAGCACAGATCCTGGGCCATCCTACGAGCAGTACTTC. Complete variable domain (other parts from reference TRBV2 and TRBJ2-7): EPEVTQTPSHQVTQMGQEVILRCVPISNHLYFYWYRQILGQKVEFLVSFYNNEISEKSEIFDDQFSVERPDGSNFTLKIRSTKLEDSAMYFCASTDPGPSYEQYFGPGTRLTVT.